Each of the 32 T cell receptor beta chains below was sequenced from the same sample in a study of blood T cell dynamics during melanoma immunotherapy. Sequencing used immunoSEQ multiplex PCR; TCRdb keeps in-frame clones, though not all of them. The repertoire holds approximately 5,900 clones, roughly 85% seen once, with around 1.9% in the top ten. Regarding time point: pre-treatment baseline. Material: blood, obtained from a patient treated with checkpoint blockade. The receptor set was obtained from a human donor with melanoma.

This clone was counted once. V and J are TRBV7-2 and TRBJ2-5, with a weak D call TRBD2 (6 bases). With 5 bases removed from V and 5 bases from J, the gap between germline ends came to 15 bases. The CDR3 sequence is 14 residues long. From germline, CDR1 is SGHTA and CDR2 FQGNSA. The CDR3 coding sequence is TGTGCCAGCAGCCAACAGCCTGGGAGGGAGACCCAGTACTTC. Translation: CASSQQPGRETQYF.

This rearrangement joins TRBV7-9 to TRBJ2-1, with TRBD2 identical over 7 bases. Trimming at V came to 1 base and at J to 12 bases, leaving 3 bases not matched to a gene. The germline V gene has CDR1 SEHNR and CDR2 FQNEAQ (reference sequence). The CDR3 totals 12 residues. The CDR3 nucleotides are TGTGCCAGCAGCTTAGGTCGCGGGGGGCAGTTCTTC. Translated, it gives CASSLGRGGQFF. Complete variable domain (other parts from reference TRBV7-9 and TRBJ2-1): DTGVSQNPRHKITKRGQNVTFRCDPISEHNRLYWYRQTLGQGPEFLTYFQNEAQLEKSRLLSDRFSAERPKGSFSTLEIQRTEQGDSAMYLCASSLGRGGQFFGPGTRLTVL.

This clone came up once. The genes are TRBV6-6 and TRBJ1-4; TRBD1 agrees at 7 bases. The germline V gene has CDR1 MNHNY and CDR2 SVGAGI (reference sequence). The CDR3 totals 15 residues. The J segment lost 0 bases and the V segment lost 7 bases, leaving 5 bases of the junction unmatched. CDR3 sequence: CASIKGQATNEKLFF. For the CDR3, the DNA is TGTGCCAGCATAAAAGGACAGGCAACTAATGAAAAACTGTTTTTT.

The J gene is TRBJ2-7, the V gene TRBV14; TRBD2 aligns across 8 bases. J lost 2 bases, V lost 0 bases, and 3 bases had no gene match. CDR1 SGHDN and CDR2 FVKESK come from the germline V gene. This CDR3 region has 15 residues. The CDR3 DNA is TGTGCCAGCAGCCAAGACGCGCGGGGGGCCTACGAGCAGTACTTC. This translates into CASSQDARGAYEQYF.

The chain links TRBV13 to TRBJ2-5; D is unresolved. The end of the DNA fits TRBJ2-7 better, so the J call may be wrong. Germline lookup yields CDR1 PRHDT and CDR2 FYEKMQ (reference sequence). The length of the CDR3 is 13 residues. For the CDR3, the DNA is TGTGCCAGCAGCTACCGGGTCCCTGGCGAGCAGTACTTC. Protein product: CASSYRVPGEQYF.

The chain is built from TRBV6-1 and TRBJ1-4; 7 nucleotides line up with TRBD1. In germline, CDR1 is MNHNS, CDR2 SASEGT. The CDR3 extends over 14 amino acids. V shed 7 bases and J 5 bases; nucleotides not matched to a gene: 7. As DNA, the CDR3 is TGTGCCAGCACCCTGGACAGGAGGAATGAAAAACTGTTTTTT. Amino acids: CASTLDRRNEKLFF.

The chain couples TRBV18 to TRBJ1-1; perhaps TRBD1 as D (5 bases). CDR3 length equals 15 residues. Germline-derived CDR1 and CDR2 are KGHSH and LQKENI. V was pared by 3 bases and J by 1 base, with 12 bases between. This CDR3 is CASSPAPDRNTEAFF. CDR3 coding DNA: TGTGCCAGCTCACCGGCACCTGACAGGAACACTGAAGCTTTCTTT. Complete variable domain (other parts from reference TRBV18 and TRBJ1-1): NAGVMQNPRHLVRRRGQEARLRCSPMKGHSHVYWYRQLPEEGLKFMVYLQKENIIDESGMPKERFSAEFPKEGPSILRIQQVVRGDSAAYFCASSPAPDRNTEAFFGQGTRLTVV.

The chain employs TRBV5-5 and TRBJ1-2; D gene ambiguous. The germline CDR1 and CDR2 sequences are SGHKS and YYEKEE (reference sequence). This CDR3 contains 13 residues. V lost 1 base to trimming and J lost 7 bases, with 11 bases between them. Here the CDR3 DNA reads TGTGCCAGCAGCTTGCGGGCAACGGGTGGCTACACCTTC. This translates into CASSLRATGGYTF.

This chain joins TRBV5-1 and TRBJ2-3; D ambiguous. Germline loops: CDR1 SGHRS, CDR2 YFSETQ. V dropped 1 base and J dropped 5 bases, with 2 bases sitting between them. This CDR3 is 11 amino acids long. The CDR3 nucleotides read TGCGCCAGCAGCTTGATAGATACGCAGTATTTT. Translated, it gives CASSLIDTQYF.

This sequence joins TRBV18 and TRBJ2-7; 7 nucleotides match TRBD2. This CDR3 spans 15 amino acids. The germline V gene encodes CDR1 KGHSH and CDR2 LQKENI. Trimming took 2 bases from V and 4 from J; bases not matched to a gene: 8. CDR3 protein: CASSPSGGGGYEQYF. The CDR3 coding sequence is TGTGCCAGCTCACCATCGGGGGGTGGAGGTTACGAGCAGTACTTC.

The gene calls are TRBV19 and TRBJ1-5; D is possibly TRBD1 (5 bases). Germline loops: CDR1 LNHDA, CDR2 SQIVND (reference sequence). The CDR3 spans 19 residues. V dropped 0 bases and J dropped 2 bases, with 20 bases sitting between them. CDR3 bases: TGTGCCAGTAGTATAGATCGTAATAGGGTCGTGGGGGGCAATCAGCCCCAGCATTTT. Protein: CASSIDRNRVVGGNQPQHF.

The chain links TRBV11-2 to TRBJ2-3; 7 nucleotides match TRBD1. The germline gives CDR1 SGHAT, CDR2 FQNNGV. The CDR3 has 15 amino acids. V lost 3 bases to trimming and J lost 3 bases; unmatched junction nucleotides: 6. In DNA form, the CDR3 reads TGTGCCAGCAGCTTTTCCAACAGGGGAACAGATACGCAGTATTTT. It translates to CASSFSNRGTDTQYF. Looking up the rest from reference TRBV11-2 and TRBJ2-3 gives the full variable domain: EAGVAQSPRYKIIEKRQSVAFWCNPISGHATLYWYQQILGQGPKLLIQFQNNGVVDDSQLPKDRFSAERLKGVDSTLKIQPAKLEDSAVYLCASSFSNRGTDTQYFGPGTRLTVL.

This rearrangement joins TRBV7-3 to TRBJ2-3, with a weak D call TRBD1 (6 bases). This CDR3 has 14 residues. V was clipped by 0 bases and J by 5 bases, with 9 bases between them. The germline V gene has CDR1 SGHTA and CDR2 FQGTGA. CDR3 sequence (DNA): TGTGCCAGCAGCTTAACGGGGGCTGGAGATACGCAGTATTTT. This sequence encodes CASSLTGAGDTQYF.

The V call is TRBV10-3, the J call TRBJ2-3; 7 nucleotides agree with TRBD2. The germline V gene has CDR1 ENHRY and CDR2 SYGVKD. V lost 3 bases to trimming and J lost 0 bases; unmatched junction nucleotides: 12. This CDR3 has 18 amino acids. CDR3 amino acids: CAISDPSGDYSSTDTQYF. As DNA, the CDR3 is TGTGCCATCAGTGACCCCAGCGGGGATTATTCTAGCACAGATACGCAGTATTTT.

V usage is TRBV6-6 and J usage is TRBJ2-6; TRBD1 matches at 10 bases. Germline V gene data show CDR1 as MNHNY and CDR2 as SVGAGI (reference sequence). Trimming removed 9 bases from V and 1 base from J; junction bases left unmatched: 6. There are 16 residues in the CDR3. CDR3 in DNA: TGTGCCAGTACCGGGACAGGGGTTTCTGGGGCCAACGTCCTGACTTTC. As protein: CASTGTGVSGANVLTF.

The chain combines TRBV30 with TRBJ1-4; perhaps TRBD1 as D (5 bases). Per germline, CDR1 GTSNPN and CDR2 SVGIG (reference sequence). The CDR3 is 14 residues long. The V end was cut by 5 bases, the J end by 0 bases, with 10 bases between. The CDR3 is CAWAPGPTNEKLFF. The DNA for the CDR3 is TGTGCCTGGGCGCCGGGACCAACTAATGAAAAACTGTTTTTT.

The J gene is TRBJ2-5, the V gene TRBV2, with a tentative D call TRBD1 (6 bases). Near its end, the DNA agrees better with TRBJ2-7, so the J call may be wrong. The CDR3 loop spans 12 amino acids. Germline V gene lookup returns CDR1 SNHLY and CDR2 FYNNEI. CDR3 bases: TGTGCCAGCAGTGTCAGGGGCGACGAGCAGTACTTC. Translation gives CASSVRGDEQYF.

The chain combines TRBV9 with TRBJ1-3, with TRBD1 as a possible D gene (5 bases). The CDR3 totals 15 residues. The germline V gene encodes CDR1 SGDLS and CDR2 YYNGEE. The V end was cut by 3 bases, the J end by 0 bases, with 10 bases between. For the CDR3, the DNA is TGTGCCAGCAGCGAGGGACGCCTCTCTGGAAACACCATATATTTT. As protein: CASSEGRLSGNTIYF. The variable domain in full, completed from reference TRBV9 and TRBJ1-3, reads DSGVTQTPKHLITATGQRVTLRCSPRSGDLSVYWYQQSLDQGLQFLIQYYNGEERAKGNILERFSAQQFPDLHSELNLSSLELGDSALYFCASSEGRLSGNTIYFGEGSWLTVV.

The chain joins TRBV28 to TRBJ1-5, with TRBD1 as a possible D gene (5 bases). This CDR3 is 15 amino acids long. From germline, CDR1 is MDHEN and CDR2 SYDVKM. V was trimmed by 6 bases and J by 5 bases, leaving 17 bases between them. Here the CDR3 reads CASRRGDGRDQPQHF. In DNA form, the CDR3 reads TGTGCCAGCAGGAGGGGTGATGGGCGGGATCAGCCCCAGCATTTT.

The chain couples TRBV30 to TRBJ2-5; D is undetermined. The germline V gene has CDR1 GTSNPN and CDR2 SVGIG (reference sequence). The CDR3 is 13 amino acids. The V end was cut by 2 bases, the J end by 4 bases, with 11 bases between. CDR3 region: CAWSRRIRETQYF. In DNA, the CDR3 is TGTGCCTGGAGTCGTCGGATCAGAGAGACCCAGTACTTC.

This chain links TRBV10-3 with TRBJ1-1, with 8 bases aligning to TRBD1. The CDR3 spans 14 residues. V shed 1 base and J 3 bases; nucleotides not matched to a gene: 1. Germline CDR1 reads ENHRY; CDR2 reads SYGVKD. This CDR3 is CAISEYRGDTEAFF. CDR3 coding DNA: TGTGCCATCAGTGAGTACAGGGGGGACACTGAAGCTTTCTTT.

The genes are TRBV5-1 and TRBJ2-7, with TRBD1 matching over 10 bases. With V trimmed by 6 bases and J by 5 bases, 8 bases remained unmatched. Germline loops: CDR1 SGHRS, CDR2 YFSETQ. CDR3 length equals 14 residues. The CDR3 loop reads CASTKDRGLDEQYF. Here the CDR3 DNA reads TGCGCCAGCACCAAAGACAGGGGGCTCGACGAGCAGTACTTC. The full variable domain, completed using reference TRBV5-1 and TRBJ2-7, is KAGVTQTPRYLIKTRGQQVTLSCSPISGHRSVSWYQQTPGQGLQFLFEYFSETQRNKGNFPGRFSGRQFSNSRSEMNVSTLELGDSALYLCASTKDRGLDEQYFGPGTRLTVT.

The V gene is TRBV7-3, the J gene TRBJ2-7, with D hard to call. Germline V lookup: CDR1 SGHTA, CDR2 FQGTGA. The CDR3 loop spans 13 amino acids. V lost 5 bases and J 0 bases, leaving 8 bases between the germline ends. The DNA for the CDR3 is TGTGCCAGCAGCCCCGCAGCCTCCTACGAGCAGTACTTC. It translates to CASSPAASYEQYF.

V is TRBV5-5 and J is TRBJ1-6; D is uncertain. The germline CDR1 and CDR2 sequences are SGHKS and YYEKEE (reference sequence). This CDR3 contains 14 residues. V lost 2 bases and J 5 bases, leaving 8 bases between the germline ends. In nucleotides, the CDR3 is TGTGCCAGCAGCTTCGGGCAGAATAATTCACCCCTCCACTTT. Its translation is CASSFGQNNSPLHF.

This chain connects TRBV18 to TRBJ2-1; D unresolved. CDR3 length equals 16 residues. The V end was cut by 3 bases, the J end by 0 bases, with 12 bases between. Per the germline V gene, CDR1 is KGHSH and CDR2 is LQKENI. CDR3: CASSPTPGSSYNEQFF. In nucleotides, the CDR3 is TGTGCCAGCTCACCGACACCCGGAAGCTCCTACAATGAGCAGTTCTTC.

The chain uses TRBV5-6 and TRBJ1-2; 8 bases map to TRBD1. Germline V lookup: CDR1 SGHDT, CDR2 YYEEEE. The CDR3 is 16 residues long. After removal of 2 bases from V and 7 bases from J, the junction contained 13 bases not matched to a gene. CDR3: CASSFGTLQGEAGYTF. In DNA, the CDR3 is TGTGCCAGCAGCTTCGGGACTCTACAGGGGGAGGCTGGCTACACCTTC.

In this sample, this clone turned up once. This chain links TRBV7-8 with TRBJ1-1; no definite D call. Trimming cost V 2 bases and J 0 bases, with 13 bases left between them. The CDR3 totals 16 residues. In germline, CDR1 is SGHVS, CDR2 FQNEAQ. CDR3 in amino acids: CASSLISSYMNTEAFF. Written as DNA, the CDR3 is TGTGCCAGCAGCTTAATCTCTTCTTACATGAACACTGAAGCTTTCTTT. Full variable domain (rest looked up from reference TRBV7-8 and TRBJ1-1): GAGVSQSPRYKVAKRGQDVALRCDPISGHVSLFWYQQALGQGPEFLTYFQNEAQLDKSGLPSDRFFAERPEGSVSTLKIQRTQQEDSAVYLCASSLISSYMNTEAFFGQGTRLTVV.

V is TRBV28 and J is TRBJ2-3; 7 bases match TRBD2. The CDR3 consists of 15 residues. Germline CDR1 is MDHEN and CDR2 is SYDVKM. Unmatched junction bases numbered 10, after V lost 8 bases and J lost 2 bases. CDR3 nucleotide sequence: TGTGCCAGCGGGCGTATAGCGGGTTACACAGATACGCAGTATTTT. Protein sequence: CASGRIAGYTDTQYF.

This clone came up a few times. V usage is TRBV6-5 and J usage is TRBJ1-6; TRBD1 is a possible D gene (5 bases). V lost 4 bases to trimming and J lost 9 bases, with 13 bases between them. CDR1 MNHEY and CDR2 SVGAGI come from the germline V gene. This CDR3 has 14 amino acids. The CDR3 here is CASSLTVGGSPLHF. The DNA of the CDR3 is TGTGCCAGCAGTTTGACAGTTGGCGGTTCACCCCTCCACTTT.

The gene calls are TRBV29-1 and TRBJ2-7, with D perhaps matching TRBD2 (6 bases). CDR1 is SQVTM, CDR2 ANQGSEA, per germline. V lost 6 bases and J 3 bases, leaving 15 bases between the germline ends. The CDR3 totals 13 residues. CDR3 coding DNA: TGCAGCGTCGGAGGGACTCCCTACTACGAGCAGTACTTC. This gives the protein CSVGGTPYYEQYF.

CDR3 bases: TGTGCCAGCAGCTTAGTATGGACAGGGGGCGGCGAGCAGTACTTC. Translated, it gives CASSLVWTGGGEQYF. The chain employs TRBV7-9 and TRBJ2-7; 11 bases align to TRBD1. The CDR3 covers 15 residues. Germline trimming cut 1 base from V and 6 bases from J; bases unmatched to any gene: 5. Per germline, CDR1 SEHNR and CDR2 FQNEAQ (reference sequence).

This rearrangement joins TRBV6-5 to TRBJ2-5, with 8 bases fitting TRBD1. The end of the DNA aligns better with TRBJ2-7, so the J call may be wrong. CDR3 length: 14 amino acids. Germline V lookup: CDR1 MNHEY, CDR2 SVGAGI. CDR3 in amino acids: CASRRGQGIYEQYF. The CDR3 DNA reads TGTGCCAGCAGACGAGGACAGGGAATCTACGAGCAGTACTTC.